This T cell receptor beta chain was observed in a study of T cells after yellow fever vaccination. UMIs and a universal primer site were added when TCR cDNA was made by 5'RACE template switching. TCRdb independently ran MiXCR on the 5' RACE reads; one entry per CDR3 protein. The sample comprises under 700,000 distinct CDR3 sequences, roughly a sixth of which are singletons, and 17% rests with the top ten. The receptor was isolated from a man aged 18 to 35 who received the YFV17D yellow fever vaccine. Source: PBMCs, taken more than 4 days after the first yellow fever vaccination.

This chain's CDR3 is CASSQVFWVETGENTEAFF. The CDR3 nucleotides read TGTGCCAGCAGCCAAGTATTTTGGGTGGAGACAGGGGAAAACACTGAAGCTTTCTTT. The rearrangement joins TRBV3-1 to TRBJ1-1, with 8 bases matching TRBD1. The V gene's germline CDR1 is LGHDT and CDR2 YNNKEL (reference sequence). This CDR3 region has 19 residues. V shed 1 base and J 2 bases; nucleotides not matched to a gene: 15.